These 27 T cell receptor beta chains came from one sample sequenced in a study of identical twins. TCRdb used MiXCR to reprocess the 5' RACE reads, holding one entry per CDR3 protein. The table has about 100,000 distinct CDR3 sequences, just under 6% seen once; the top ten hold approximately 12%. The sequenced material came from memory T cells sorted from blood. All receptors come from a woman in her forties or fifties in good health.

This clonotype was counted a few times. This rearrangement joins TRBV20-1 to TRBJ2-2, with D unresolved. Trimming stripped 1 base from V and 3 bases from J, with 9 bases between. CDR3 length: 14 residues. CDR1 and CDR2 (germline): DFQATT, SNEGSKA (reference sequence). This CDR3 is CSARGPQHTGELFF. CDR3 DNA sequence: TGCAGTGCTAGAGGTCCCCAGCACACCGGGGAGCTGTTTTTT.

The sample holds many counts of this clonotype. The V gene is TRBV7-9, the J gene TRBJ2-1, with TRBD2 as a possible D gene (6 bases). The CDR3 loop spans 14 amino acids. V was cut by 3 bases and J by 15 bases, with 21 bases left in between. Germline V gene data show CDR1 as SEHNR and CDR2 as FQNEAQ (reference sequence). CDR3 residues: CASSLAGGAGQLFF. In DNA form, the CDR3 reads TGTGCCAGCAGCTTGGCAGGCGGCGCGGGGCAGTTGTTCTTC.

This clonotype was recorded many times. The gene calls are TRBV19 and TRBJ2-6; perhaps TRBD2 as D (5 bases). Looked up from germline, CDR1 is LNHDA and CDR2 is SQIVND (reference sequence). The CDR3 is 13 residues long. Trimming took 7 bases from V and 2 from J, leaving 6 bases between them. CDR3 residues: CASTEAGANVLTF. The DNA for the CDR3 is TGTGCCAGTACGGAGGCTGGGGCCAACGTCCTGACTTTC.

This clonotype was seen repeatedly, ten times or more. The chain has TRBV5-1 and TRBJ2-3; 7 bases are shared with TRBD2. CDR3 size: 15 residues. Germline CDR1 reads SGHRS; CDR2 reads YFSETQ. V was clipped by 4 bases and J by 1 base; unmatched bases: 6. The CDR3 DNA sequence: TGCGCCAGCAGCGGACTCAGCGGGGGCACAGATACGCAGTATTTT. This gives the protein CASSGLSGGTDTQYF.

This clonotype has a count of ten or more. The gene calls are TRBV19 and TRBJ2-7, with 7 positions matching TRBD1. The germline CDR1 and CDR2 sequences are LNHDA and SQIVND (reference sequence). The CDR3 loop spans 12 amino acids. V dropped 10 bases and J dropped 2; count of bases not matched to a gene: 5. This CDR3 is CATQGQTYEQYF. CDR3 sequence (DNA): TGTGCCACCCAGGGACAGACCTACGAGCAGTACTTC. The variable domain in full, with the rest retrieved from reference TRBV19 and TRBJ2-7, is DGGITQSPKYLFRKEGQNVTLSCEQNLNHDAMYWYRQDPGQGLRLIYYSQIVNDFQKGDIAEGYSVSREKKESFPLTVTSAQKNPTAFYLCATQGQTYEQYFGPGTRLTVT.

This clonotype has ten or more counts. V usage is TRBV5-1 and J usage is TRBJ2-1, with a weak D call TRBD1 (6 bases). The V end lost 4 bases, the J end lost 3 bases, and 14 bases lay between the germline ends. CDR1 is SGHRS and CDR2 is YFSETQ in the germline V gene. The CDR3 has 15 residues. The CDR3 region has the DNA TGCGCCAGCAGCCTTTCGACAGGCCTCTACAATGAGCAGTTCTTC. Translation gives CASSLSTGLYNEQFF.

This clonotype was counted ten times or more. The genes are TRBV11-2 and TRBJ2-4; D ambiguous. There are 16 residues in the CDR3. The V end lost 7 bases, the J end lost 0 bases, and 16 bases lay between the germline ends. Per the germline V gene, CDR1 is SGHAT and CDR2 is FQNNGV. The CDR3 protein is CASKKPKGLAKNIQYF. The CDR3 bases are TGTGCCAGCAAGAAACCTAAGGGTCTAGCCAAAAACATTCAGTACTTC.

This clonotype has a handful of counts. This chain joins TRBV7-3 and TRBJ2-1; 14 positions match TRBD2. The V gene end was trimmed by 5 bases and the J gene end by 10 bases; junction bases not matched to a gene: 7. CDR3 length: 15 amino acids. From germline, CDR1 is SGHTA and CDR2 FQGTGA. The CDR3 nucleotides are TGTGCCAGCAGCGCCGGGACTAGCGGGAGCCGAGAGCAGTTCTTC. Translation: CASSAGTSGSREQFF.

This clonotype was counted many times. V usage is TRBV4-1 and J usage is TRBJ2-3, with D perhaps assigned TRBD1 or TRBD2 (5 bases each). CDR1 MGHRA and CDR2 YSYEKL come from the germline V gene. V shed 3 bases and J shed 5 bases, with 21 bases lying between them. The CDR3 length is 17 residues. CDR3 protein: CASSQGETFFPEDTQYF. For the CDR3, the DNA is TGCGCCAGCAGCCAGGGGGAGACTTTTTTCCCAGAAGATACGCAGTATTTT.

This clonotype was seen more than once but under ten times. The CDR3 DNA sequence: TGTGCCACCAGCCCGACAGGGTCGGGCGAGCAGTACTTC. Protein sequence: CATSPTGSGEQYF. The V call is TRBV24-1, the J call TRBJ2-7; 7 positions match TRBD1. Germline CDR1 and CDR2: KGHDR and SFDVKD. This CDR3 has 13 residues. V was pared by 7 bases and J by 6 bases, with 8 bases of the junction left unmatched.

The sample holds many counts of this clonotype. This sequence joins TRBV27 and TRBJ1-3; possibly TRBD1 for D (5 bases). The CDR3 runs 15 residues. Germline CDR1 and CDR2: MNHEY and SMNVEV (reference sequence). Trimming took off 3 bases at V and 5 bases at J, with 14 bases between the two ends. CDR3 sequence reads: CASSFPSGCRNTIYF. The DNA of the CDR3 is TGTGCCAGCAGTTTTCCCTCAGGGTGCAGAAACACCATATATTTT.

This clonotype was seen repeatedly, ten times or more. The chain combines TRBV5-1 with TRBJ2-5, with no clear D. The CDR3 totals 13 residues. The germline CDR1 and CDR2 sequences are SGHRS and YFSETQ. Trimming removed 0 bases at V and 5 bases at J, with 8 bases between. CDR3 DNA: TGCGCCAGCAGCTTGGGAACCCACGAGACCCAGTACTTC. Translated, it gives CASSLGTHETQYF. The full variable domain, completed using reference TRBV5-1 and TRBJ2-5, is KAGVTQTPRYLIKTRGQQVTLSCSPISGHRSVSWYQQTPGQGLQFLFEYFSETQRNKGNFPGRFSGRQFSNSRSEMNVSTLELGDSALYLCASSLGTHETQYFGPGTRLLVL.

The table lists this clonotype with many counts. This chain connects TRBV24-1 to TRBJ2-2, with 8 bases lining up with TRBD2. Germline trimming cut 4 bases from V and 8 bases from J; bases unmatched to any gene: 14. The length of the CDR3 is 17 residues. CDR1 and CDR2 (germline): KGHDR, SFDVKD. The CDR3 DNA is TGTGCCACCAGTGAGGTAGCGACGGGAGGGCCTCGTGGGGAGCTGTTTTTT. This codes for CATSEVATGGPRGELFF.

This clonotype occurred many times. The J gene is TRBJ2-3, the V gene TRBV29-1; D call uncertain. CDR1 is SQVTM and CDR2 is ANQGSEA in the germline V gene. V shed 0 bases and J shed 0 bases, with 10 bases lying between them. The CDR3 extends over 15 amino acids. CDR3 nucleotide sequence: TGCAGCGTTGAAGAGGCCTTCTCTAGCACAGATACGCAGTATTTT. It yields the protein CSVEEAFSSTDTQYF.

This chain connects TRBV11-3 to TRBJ2-5; possibly TRBD2 for D (5 bases). The CDR3 covers 17 residues. V gave up 5 bases and J gave up 5 bases, with 24 bases separating them. CDR1 is SGHNT and CDR2 is YENEEA in the germline V gene. CDR3 DNA: TGTGCCAGCAGCCCCCTGGACCCGGACGGTAGGAGGGAGACCCAGTACTTC. Protein product: CASSPLDPDGRRETQYF. The complete variable domain, with remaining parts taken from reference TRBV11-3 and TRBJ2-5, reads EAGVVQSPRYKIIEKKQPVAFWCNPISGHNTLYWYLQNLGQGPELLIRYENEEAVDDSQLPKDRFSAERLKGVDSTLKIQPAELGDSAVYLCASSPLDPDGRRETQYFGPGTRLLVL.

The table lists this clonotype with many counts. The rearrangement uses TRBV15 and TRBJ1-5; unclear D gene. The CDR3 contains 15 residues. CDR1 and CDR2 (germline): LNHNV, YYDKDF (reference sequence). V shed 5 bases and J shed 0 bases, with 11 bases lying between them. The CDR3 nucleotides are TGTGCCACCAGCCCACCGGACTTTAGCAATCAGCCCCAGCATTTT. This translates into CATSPPDFSNQPQHF.

CDR3 bases: TGCGCCAGCAGAACAACGTGGGGCGGTCAAGAGACCCAGTACTTC. Translated: CASRTTWGGQETQYF. The gene calls are TRBV5-1 and TRBJ2-5; TRBD1 is a possible D gene (5 bases). Germline V CDR1 and CDR2: SGHRS, YFSETQ. Trimming took 5 bases from V and 2 from J, leaving 16 bases between them. The CDR3 consists of 15 residues.

This clonotype was detected many times. The CDR3 bases are TGTGCCAGCAGCCCAGGCCGGACAGGGGACAATGAGCAGTTCTTC. Its protein is CASSPGRTGDNEQFF. The V gene is TRBV11-2, the J gene TRBJ2-1, with 9 bases aligning to TRBD1. This CDR3 is built from 15 residues. V was clipped by 5 bases and J by 5 bases; unmatched bases: 7. Germline V gene lookup returns CDR1 SGHAT and CDR2 FQNNGV.

The table lists this clonotype with many counts. J is TRBJ1-2 and V is TRBV20-1; TRBD1 aligns across 8 bases. V was pared by 2 bases and J by 12 bases, with 8 bases of the junction left unmatched. The CDR3 spans 12 residues. Germline V lookup: CDR1 DFQATT, CDR2 SNEGSKA (reference sequence). The DNA of the CDR3 is TGCAGTGCTAGATCCGGACAGGGCCGGAACACCTTC. It specifies CSARSGQGRNTF.

This clonotype was observed many times. V usage is TRBV5-1 and J usage is TRBJ2-1; D remains ambiguous. The germline gives CDR1 SGHRS, CDR2 YFSETQ. The V gene lost 0 bases and the J gene lost 10 bases, with 17 bases spanning the gap. The CDR3 is 15 amino acids. The CDR3 nucleotides read TGCGCCAGCAGCTTGGTACTGGGTTCGACTCGGGAGCAGTTCTTC. Translated: CASSLVLGSTREQFF.

This clonotype was observed at least ten times. V gene TRBV4-1 combines with J gene TRBJ1-4; a possible D gene is TRBD1 (5 bases). Germline CDR1 is MGHRA and CDR2 is YSYEKL. V lost 0 bases and J 10 bases, leaving 12 bases between the germline ends. CDR3 length equals 14 residues. The DNA for the CDR3 is TGCGCCAGCAGCCAAGACCAGACGAGGGGAAAACTGTTTTTT. It is translated as CASSQDQTRGKLFF.

This clonotype appeared many times. The CDR3 region is CASSPVGNPNNEQFF. CDR3 bases: TGCGCCAGCAGCCCGGTCGGCAACCCGAACAATGAGCAGTTCTTC. V and J are TRBV5-1 and TRBJ2-1; no reliable D call. CDR3 length equals 15 residues. The germline V gene encodes CDR1 SGHRS and CDR2 YFSETQ. V shed 4 bases and J shed 5 bases, with 16 bases lying between them.

This clonotype was counted at least ten times. The V gene is TRBV19, the J gene TRBJ1-5, with 9 bases identical to TRBD1. Germline V gene lookup returns CDR1 LNHDA and CDR2 SQIVND (reference sequence). CDR3 size: 15 residues. V was clipped by 9 bases and J by 7 bases; unmatched bases: 13. The CDR3 DNA sequence: TGTGCCAGAGCTAACCCGGGACAGGGCGTCCAGCCCCAGCATTTT. Translated, it gives CARANPGQGVQPQHF.

This clonotype came up a few times. The chain uses TRBV2 and TRBJ2-1, with 13 nucleotides matching TRBD2. The CDR3 has 15 residues. The germline gives CDR1 SNHLY, CDR2 FYNNEI. V shed 6 bases and J 7 bases; nucleotides not matched to a gene: 6. CDR3: CASRVRTSGRNEQFF. CDR3 nucleotides: TGTGCCAGCAGAGTTAGGACTAGCGGGAGAAATGAGCAGTTCTTC.

The chain carries TRBV20-1 and TRBJ2-1; 7 bases line up with TRBD2. The ends lost 1 base at V and 0 bases at J; junction bases unmatched: 9. Germline V CDR1 and CDR2: DFQATT, SNEGSKA (reference sequence). CDR3 length: 17 amino acids. CDR3 protein: CSARVGGGPSSYNEQFF. The CDR3 DNA reads as TGCAGTGCTAGAGTCGGCGGGGGACCTAGCTCCTACAATGAGCAGTTCTTC.

This clonotype occurred many times. The V call is TRBV18, the J call TRBJ2-7; D not resolved. Germline V gene lookup returns CDR1 KGHSH and CDR2 LQKENI. CDR3 length equals 14 residues. V was trimmed by 3 bases and J by 0 bases, leaving 9 bases between them. For the CDR3, the DNA is TGTGCCAGCTCACCGTTACAGAGCTCCTACGAGCAGTACTTC. Encoded protein: CASSPLQSSYEQYF.

This clonotype has a count of ten or more. The chain's CDR3 is CASTVRGFGELFF. CDR3 DNA: TGTGCCAGCACCGTAAGGGGGTTCGGGGAGCTGTTTTTT. The chain recombines TRBV27 with TRBJ2-2, with D tentatively TRBD1 (6 bases). CDR1 and CDR2 from the germline V gene are MNHEY and SMNVEV (reference sequence). Trimming took off 7 bases at V and 7 bases at J, with 13 bases between the two ends. This CDR3 contains 13 residues.